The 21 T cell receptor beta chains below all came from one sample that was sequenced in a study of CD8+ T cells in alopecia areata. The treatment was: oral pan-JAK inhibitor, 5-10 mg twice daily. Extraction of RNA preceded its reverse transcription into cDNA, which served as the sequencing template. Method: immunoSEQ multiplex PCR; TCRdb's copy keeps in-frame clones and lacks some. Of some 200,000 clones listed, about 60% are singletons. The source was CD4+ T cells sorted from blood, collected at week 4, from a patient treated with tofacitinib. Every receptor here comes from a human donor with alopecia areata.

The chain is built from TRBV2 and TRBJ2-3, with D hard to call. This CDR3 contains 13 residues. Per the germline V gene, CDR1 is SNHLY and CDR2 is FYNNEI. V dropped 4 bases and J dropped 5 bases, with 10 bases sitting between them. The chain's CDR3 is CASSVRSGDTQYF. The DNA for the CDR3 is TGTGCCAGCAGTGTGAGATCAGGAGATACGCAGTATTTT.

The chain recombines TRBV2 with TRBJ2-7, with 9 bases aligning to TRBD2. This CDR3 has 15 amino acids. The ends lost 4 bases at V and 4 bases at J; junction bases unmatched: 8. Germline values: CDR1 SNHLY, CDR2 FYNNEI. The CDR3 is CASSAVSGGPYEQYF. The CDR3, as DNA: TGTGCCAGCAGTGCGGTTAGCGGGGGCCCGTACGAGCAGTACTTC.

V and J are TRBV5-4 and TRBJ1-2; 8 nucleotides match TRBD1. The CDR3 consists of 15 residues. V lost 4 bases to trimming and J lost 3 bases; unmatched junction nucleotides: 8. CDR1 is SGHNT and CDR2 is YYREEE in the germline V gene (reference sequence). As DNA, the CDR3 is TGTGCCAGCAGCATAAGACAGGGGTTGGACTATGGCTACACCTTC. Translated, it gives CASSIRQGLDYGYTF. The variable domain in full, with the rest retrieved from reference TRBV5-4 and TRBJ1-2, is ETGVTQSPTHLIKTRGQQVTLRCSSQSGHNTVSWYQQALGQGPQFIFQYYREEENGRGNFPPRFSGLQFPNYSSELNVNALELDDSALYLCASSIRQGLDYGYTFGSGTRLTVV.

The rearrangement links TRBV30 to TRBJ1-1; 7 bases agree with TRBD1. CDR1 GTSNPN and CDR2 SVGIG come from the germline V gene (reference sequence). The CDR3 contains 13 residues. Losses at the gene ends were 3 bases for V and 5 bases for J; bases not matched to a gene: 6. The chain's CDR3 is CAWRRTGETEAFF. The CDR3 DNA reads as TGTGCCTGGAGAAGGACAGGTGAGACTGAAGCTTTCTTT.

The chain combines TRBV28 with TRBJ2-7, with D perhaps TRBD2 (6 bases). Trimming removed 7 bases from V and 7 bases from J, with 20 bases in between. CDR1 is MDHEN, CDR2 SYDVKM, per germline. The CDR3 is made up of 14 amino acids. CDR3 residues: CASTNPPGDREQYF. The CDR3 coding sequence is TGTGCCAGCACCAATCCCCCGGGGGATCGGGAGCAGTACTTC.

CDR3 loop: CASSNRDRGQDEQYF. CDR3 coding DNA: TGCGCCAGCAGCAACCGGGACAGGGGGCAGGACGAGCAGTACTTC. The chain employs TRBV5-1 and TRBJ2-7, with TRBD1 matching over 12 bases. The CDR3 is 15 amino acids. The trim removed 4 bases at V and 5 bases at J, leaving 7 bases unmatched. Looked up from germline, CDR1 is SGHRS and CDR2 is YFSETQ.

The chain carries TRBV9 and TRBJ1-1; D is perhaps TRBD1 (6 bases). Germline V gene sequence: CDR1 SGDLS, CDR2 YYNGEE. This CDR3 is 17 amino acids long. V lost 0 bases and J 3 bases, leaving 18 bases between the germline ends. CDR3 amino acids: CASSVDPRGEVDTEAFF. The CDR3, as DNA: TGTGCCAGCAGCGTAGATCCCAGGGGAGAGGTGGACACTGAAGCTTTCTTT.

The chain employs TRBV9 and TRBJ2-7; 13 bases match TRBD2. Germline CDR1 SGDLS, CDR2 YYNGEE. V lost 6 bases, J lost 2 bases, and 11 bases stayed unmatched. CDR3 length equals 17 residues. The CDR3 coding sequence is TGTGCCAGCATCACACCCGCACTAGCGGGGGGGACCTACGAGCAGTACTTC. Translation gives CASITPALAGGTYEQYF.

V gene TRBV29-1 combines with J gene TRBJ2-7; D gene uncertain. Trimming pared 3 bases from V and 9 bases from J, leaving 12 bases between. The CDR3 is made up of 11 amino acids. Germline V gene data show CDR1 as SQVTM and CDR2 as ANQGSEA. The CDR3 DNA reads TGCAGCGTTGAGCTAACGGGCGGGCAGTACTTC. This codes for CSVELTGGQYF.

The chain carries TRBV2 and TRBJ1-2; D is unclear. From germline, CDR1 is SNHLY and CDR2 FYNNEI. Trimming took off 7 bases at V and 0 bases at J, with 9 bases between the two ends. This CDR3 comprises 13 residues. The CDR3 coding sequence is TGTGCCAGCACGGCAGCCTCTAACTATGGCTACACCTTC. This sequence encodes CASTAASNYGYTF.

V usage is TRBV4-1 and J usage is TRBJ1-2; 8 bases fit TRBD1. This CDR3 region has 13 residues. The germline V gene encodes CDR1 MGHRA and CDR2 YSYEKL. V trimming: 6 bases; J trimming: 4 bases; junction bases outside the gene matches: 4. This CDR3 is CASRSGGSYGYTF. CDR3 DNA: TGCGCCAGCAGGTCAGGGGGCTCCTATGGCTACACCTTC.

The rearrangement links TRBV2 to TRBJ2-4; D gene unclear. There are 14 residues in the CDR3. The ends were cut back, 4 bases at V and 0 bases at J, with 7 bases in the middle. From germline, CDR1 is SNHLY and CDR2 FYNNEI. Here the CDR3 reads CASSGGLAKNIQYF. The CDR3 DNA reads TGTGCCAGCAGTGGGGGTTTAGCCAAAAACATTCAGTACTTC.

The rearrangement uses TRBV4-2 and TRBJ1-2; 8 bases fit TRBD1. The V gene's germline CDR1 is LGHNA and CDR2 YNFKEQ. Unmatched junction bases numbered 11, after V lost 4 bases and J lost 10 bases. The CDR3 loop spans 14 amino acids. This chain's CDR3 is CASSPRQSDRVYTF. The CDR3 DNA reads TGTGCCAGCAGCCCGAGACAGTCGGACAGGGTCTACACCTTC.

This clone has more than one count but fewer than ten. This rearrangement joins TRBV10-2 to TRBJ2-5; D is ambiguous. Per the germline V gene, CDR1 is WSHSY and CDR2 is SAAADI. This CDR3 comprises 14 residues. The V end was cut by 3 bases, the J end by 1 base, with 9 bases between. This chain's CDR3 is CASSEIGFQETQYF. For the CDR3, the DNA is TGCGCCAGCAGTGAAATAGGATTCCAAGAGACCCAGTACTTC.

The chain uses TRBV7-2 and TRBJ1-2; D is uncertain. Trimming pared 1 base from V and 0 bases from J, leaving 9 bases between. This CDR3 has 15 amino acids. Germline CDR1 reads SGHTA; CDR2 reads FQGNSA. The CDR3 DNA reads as TGTGCCAGCAGCTTAGAGGGCAGCACTAACTATGGCTACACCTTC. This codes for CASSLEGSTNYGYTF.

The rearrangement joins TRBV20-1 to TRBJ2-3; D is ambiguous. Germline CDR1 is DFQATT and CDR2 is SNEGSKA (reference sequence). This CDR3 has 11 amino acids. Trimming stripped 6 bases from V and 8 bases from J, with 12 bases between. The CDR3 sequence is CSATDESTQYF. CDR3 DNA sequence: TGCAGTGCCACTGACGAGAGTACGCAGTATTTT.

The DNA of the CDR3 is TGTGCCACCAGCACTTTACAAGAGACCCAGTACTTC. Amino acids: CATSTLQETQYF. J is TRBJ2-5 and V is TRBV15; D gene uncertain. V lost 4 bases and J lost 2, with 5 bases in between. CDR3 length equals 12 residues. Germline V gives CDR1 LNHNV, CDR2 YYDKDF (reference sequence). The whole variable domain, remainder taken from reference TRBV15 and TRBJ2-5, is DAMVIQNPRYQVTQFGKPVTLSCSQTLNHNVMYWYQQKSSQAPKLLFHYYDKDFNNEADTPDNFQSRRPNTSFCFLDIRSPGLGDTAMYLCATSTLQETQYFGPGTRLLVL.

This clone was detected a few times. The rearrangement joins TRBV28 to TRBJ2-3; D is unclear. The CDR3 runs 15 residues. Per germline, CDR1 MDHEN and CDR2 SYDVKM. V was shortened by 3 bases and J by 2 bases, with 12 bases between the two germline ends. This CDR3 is CASSLPRTLTDTQYF. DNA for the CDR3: TGTGCCAGCAGTTTGCCCCGGACGCTCACAGATACGCAGTATTTT. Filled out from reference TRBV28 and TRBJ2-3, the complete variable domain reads DVKVTQSSRYLVKRTGEKVFLECVQDMDHENMFWYRQDPGLGLRLIYFSYDVKMKEKGDIPEGYSVSREKKERFSLILESASTNQTSMYLCASSLPRTLTDTQYFGPGTRLTVL.

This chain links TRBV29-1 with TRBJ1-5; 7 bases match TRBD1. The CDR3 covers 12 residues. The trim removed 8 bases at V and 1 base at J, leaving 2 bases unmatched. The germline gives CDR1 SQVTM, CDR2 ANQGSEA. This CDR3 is CSSGGSNQPQHF. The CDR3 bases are TGCAGCTCAGGGGGAAGCAATCAGCCCCAGCATTTT.

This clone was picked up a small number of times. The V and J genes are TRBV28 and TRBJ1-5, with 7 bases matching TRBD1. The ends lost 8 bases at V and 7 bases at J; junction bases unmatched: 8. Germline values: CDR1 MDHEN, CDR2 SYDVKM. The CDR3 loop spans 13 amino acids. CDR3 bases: TGTGCCAGCTTAGGGGGCTGGGGACAGCCCCAGCATTTT. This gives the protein CASLGGWGQPQHF. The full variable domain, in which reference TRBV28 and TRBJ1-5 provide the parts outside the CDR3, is DVKVTQSSRYLVKRTGEKVFLECVQDMDHENMFWYRQDPGLGLRLIYFSYDVKMKEKGDIPEGYSVSREKKERFSLILESASTNQTSMYLCASLGGWGQPQHFGDGTRLSIL.

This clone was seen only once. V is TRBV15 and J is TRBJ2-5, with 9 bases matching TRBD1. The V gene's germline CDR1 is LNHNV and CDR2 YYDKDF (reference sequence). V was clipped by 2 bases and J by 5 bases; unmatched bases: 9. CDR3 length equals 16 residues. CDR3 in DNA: TGTGCCACCAGCAGAACACAGGGGGCCCTTGACGAGACCCAGTACTTC. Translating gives CATSRTQGALDETQYF.